These 15 T cell receptor beta chains share one sample of origin, sequenced in a study of regulatory T cells in long-lasting Graves disease. HTBI primers from iRepertoire and Arm-PCR of CDR3 regions yielded the TCR beta libraries. TCRdb redid the calling of the multiplex PCR reads with MiXCR, one entry per CDR3 protein. Of some 440,000 distinct CDR3 sequences listed, around 21% are singletons. Noted time point: persistent/refractory GD, antithyroid drugs over 5 years with positive TRAb. From RNA extracted from PBMCs, the TCR library was made. The material was peripheral blood mononuclear cells (PBMCs), obtained when the disease was refractory, from a patient treated with antithyroid drugs. Receptors originate from a female donor with Graves disease.

Regarding this clonotype: Mismatch with germline at one junction end may stem from a read error. V is TRBV19 and J is TRBJ1-1; D uncertain. CDR3 length: 13 amino acids. In germline, CDR1 is LNHDA, CDR2 SQIVND (reference sequence). CDR3 region: CASRGEGNTEASF. CDR3 DNA: TGTGCCAGTAGGGGAGAAGGAAACACTGAAGCTTCCTTT.

This clonotype has a handful of counts. One end of the junction does not line up with germline, which may come from a read error. The chain combines TRBV7-2 with TRBJ2-2, with D tentatively TRBD2 (5 bases). This CDR3 has 14 residues. Germline assignment: CDR1 SGHTA and CDR2 FQGNSA. The CDR3 loop reads CAGSLATISGELFF. In DNA form, the CDR3 reads TGTGCCGGCAGCTTAGCGACGATTTCGGGGGAGCTGTTTTTT.

Concerning this clonotype: This may be a read error, as it is one base from a much larger clone. The chain couples TRBV2 to TRBJ1-1, with D hard to call. V lost 9 bases and J lost 1, with 9 bases in between. This CDR3 has 12 residues. Per germline, CDR1 SNHLY and CDR2 FYNNEI. This CDR3 reads CASVPKNTEAFF. DNA of the CDR3: TGTGCCAGTGTTCCAAAGAACACTGAAGCTTTCTTT.

This clonotype occurred many times. V and J are TRBV7-2 and TRBJ2-2; perhaps TRBD2 as D (6 bases). Germline V gives CDR1 SGHTA, CDR2 FQGNSA. Between the trimmed V and J ends, which lost 1 base and 5 bases, there was a span of 11 bases. The CDR3 extends over 15 amino acids. The CDR3 region has the DNA TGTGCCAGCAGCTTAGTTGCGGGAAGGACCGGGGAGCTGTTTTTT. Protein sequence: CASSLVAGRTGELFF.

This clonotype was counted at least ten times. The genes are TRBV7-2 and TRBJ1-1; D might be TRBD1 (5 bases). CDR1 and CDR2 from the germline V gene are SGHTA and FQGNSA. This CDR3 has 12 amino acids. V was clipped by 6 bases and J by 8 bases, with 13 bases between them. CDR3 in amino acids: CASRGRPSEAFF. The CDR3 DNA reads as TGTGCCAGCAGGGGACGGCCGTCCGAAGCTTTCTTT.

There are a few counts of this clonotype. This chain uses TRBV7-6 with TRBJ2-1; tentatively, D is TRBD1 (5 bases). Per germline, CDR1 SGHVS and CDR2 FNYEAQ. V was clipped by 1 base and J by 6 bases, with 13 bases between them. This CDR3 comprises 15 residues. The CDR3: CASSLEIGAPNEQFF. In nucleotides, the CDR3 is TGTGCCAGCAGCTTAGAAATAGGGGCGCCCAATGAGCAGTTCTTC. The full variable domain, with the rest looked up from reference TRBV7-6 and TRBJ2-1, is GAGVSQSPRYKVTKRGQDVALRCDPISGHVSLYWYRQALGQGPEFLTYFNYEAQQDKSGLPNDRFSAERPEGSISTLTIQRTEQRDSAMYRCASSLEIGAPNEQFFGPGTRLTVL.

Turning to this clonotype: Given a much more abundant clone one base away, this may be a read error. V gene TRBV28 combines with J gene TRBJ1-4, with 7 bases aligning to TRBD1. CDR3 length: 15 amino acids. CDR1 MDHEN and CDR2 SYDVKM come from the germline V gene. The CDR3 region has the DNA TGTACCAGCAGTCCGCCACAGGGGTGGGGTGAAAAACTGTTTTTT. It translates to CTSSPPQGWGEKLFF.

This clonotype was seen many times. J is TRBJ2-5 and V is TRBV20-1; D gene ambiguous. The CDR3 has 12 residues. V was clipped by 3 bases and J by 3 bases, with 8 bases between them. CDR1 DFQATT and CDR2 SNEGSKA come from the germline V gene (reference sequence). CDR3 coding DNA: TGCAGTGCTAGTGATGGTGAAGAGACCCAGTACTTC. It specifies CSASDGEETQYF.

This clonotype was seen more than once but under ten times. The gene calls are TRBV5-1 and TRBJ1-3; tentative D call: TRBD1 (6 bases). V was trimmed by 2 bases and J by 0 bases, leaving 12 bases between them. The CDR3 sequence is 16 residues long. Germline values: CDR1 SGHRS, CDR2 YFSETQ. CDR3 DNA: TGCGCCAGCAGCTTCCGGGACACTTCCTCTGGAAACACCATATATTTT. Its translation is CASSFRDTSSGNTIYF.

In this sample, this clonotype turned up once. The rearrangement uses TRBV28 and TRBJ2-3, with a possible D match to TRBD1 (6 bases). Trimming took 5 bases from V and 1 from J, leaving 19 bases between them. The germline V gene encodes CDR1 MDHEN and CDR2 SYDVKM. The CDR3 spans 17 residues. The CDR3 protein is CASSPITGSQGTDTQYF. Here the CDR3 DNA reads TGTGCCAGCAGTCCGATAACAGGGTCCCAAGGCACAGATACGCAGTATTTT.

This clonotype was detected many times. The genes are TRBV6-1 and TRBJ2-7, with 11 bases identical to TRBD1. With 8 bases clipped from V and 7 bases from J, the junction kept 4 bases outside the gene matches. CDR3 length: 12 amino acids. From germline, CDR1 is MNHNS and CDR2 SASEGT. The chain's CDR3 is CASRGQGEEQYF. DNA of the CDR3: TGTGCCAGCCGGGGACAGGGGGAAGAGCAGTACTTC.

This clonotype has just a few counts. V gene TRBV19 combines with J gene TRBJ2-2; perhaps TRBD2 as D (5 bases). Per the germline V gene, CDR1 is LNHDA and CDR2 is SQIVND (reference sequence). CDR3 length: 14 amino acids. V was clipped by 0 bases and J by 6 bases, with 8 bases between them. The CDR3 sequence: CASSIDAGPGELFF. In DNA form, the CDR3 reads TGTGCCAGTAGTATAGATGCGGGTCCCGGGGAGCTGTTTTTT.

Many counts were recorded for this clonotype. The chain is built from TRBV13 and TRBJ2-7; possibly TRBD1 for D (6 bases). The germline V gene has CDR1 PRHDT and CDR2 FYEKMQ (reference sequence). The CDR3 consists of 14 residues. The ends were cut back, 5 bases at V and 4 bases at J, with 15 bases in the middle. CDR3 sequence: CASSITGSGYEQYF. Written as DNA, the CDR3 is TGTGCCAGCAGCATAACAGGGAGTGGGTACGAGCAGTACTTC.

As regards this clonotype: This may be a read error: a much more frequent sequence differs by one nucleotide. J is TRBJ1-5 and V is TRBV7-8, with D perhaps TRBD1 (6 bases). The germline V gene has CDR1 SGHVS and CDR2 FQNEAQ. The CDR3 is 17 residues long. The CDR3 is CASSQTTGTDSNQPRHF. CDR3 nucleotides: TGTGCCAGCAGCCAAACCACAGGGACGGATAGCAATCAGCCCCGGCATTTT.

The sample holds many counts of this clonotype. The chain has TRBV15 and TRBJ1-1; D not certain. CDR1 LNHNV and CDR2 YYDKDF come from the germline V gene (reference sequence). Deletions cut 5 bases from V and 5 bases from J, with 15 bases between. The CDR3 consists of 14 residues. The CDR3 protein is CATSVRGGPTEAFF. In DNA form, the CDR3 reads TGTGCCACCAGCGTCCGGGGAGGTCCGACTGAAGCTTTCTTT.